This T cell receptor (beta chain) was identified in a study of blood T cells in healthy people across ages. The CDR3 is 14 residues long. V lost 6 bases, J lost 2 bases, and 17 bases lay in between. The germline V gene has CDR1 DFQATT and CDR2 SNEGSKA (reference sequence). A J-beta primer mix and a sample-barcoded 5' primer were used in a second PCR of about 7 to 12 cycles. TCRdb reprocessed the 5' RACE reads with MiXCR, giving one entry per CDR3 protein. The sample has more than 900,000 distinct CDR3 sequences; just under 30% are singletons. A further study also used this sample, focusing on T cells of mothers and their children.

The sequencing sample was made of blood. The receptor was isolated from a middle-aged woman in good health. This rearrangement joins TRBV20-1 to TRBJ2-7; possible D gene TRBD1, 5 bases. CDR3 nucleotide sequence: TGCAGTGCCCCCCGCAGGGAAGTTGCCTACGAGCAGTACTTC. It encodes CSAPRREVAYEQYF.